This is a list of T cell receptor beta chains from one sample in a study of T cell repertoires in cytomegalovirus infection. No antigens are known for them. TCRdb passed the reads through MiXCR, listing each CDR3 protein once. The sample shows some 800,000 distinct CDR3 sequences, approximately 30% of them seen only once. The specimen was cultured CD8+ T cells from PBMCs, collected from culture after CMV antigen stimulation. The source is a human donor in good health (CMV status not recorded). Some clones in this sample may be carry-over from other donors' samples. CDR3s include the opening cysteine and the closing phenylalanine or tryptophan. Fields, in order: V gene, D gene, J gene, clone size, CDR3 protein, CDR3 DNA. D genes are given only for firm matches. Rows give clone size only sometimes, using once, few, many, or a class for an expanded clone.

TRBV6-2/TRBV6-3	TRBD2	TRBJ2-2	-	CASSYESTSGANTGELFF	TGTGCCAGCAGTTACGAGTCTACTAGCGGGGCGAACACCGGGGAGCTGTTTTTT
TRBV4-3	-	TRBJ2-3	few	CASSQRGGHLQLYF	TGCGCCAGCAGCCAGAGGGGGGGGCATTTGCAACTCTATTTT
TRBV7-2	-	TRBJ1-2	many	CASSFSGSGLYGYTF	TGTGCCAGCAGCTTCAGCGGGTCCGGACTTTATGGCTACACCTTC
TRBV7-8	-	TRBJ2-3	-	CASSSAGSVWDTQYF	TGTGCCAGCAGCTCCGCCGGGTCCGTTTGGGATACGCAGTATTTT
TRBV7-2	TRBD2	TRBJ2-3	many	CASSPMIGLAGGLDTQYF	TGTGCCAGCAGCCCTATGATAGGACTAGCGGGGGGCCTAGATACGCAGTATTTT
TRBV12-3/TRBV12-4	-	TRBJ1-2	many	CASSLDNRYGYTF	TGTGCCAGCAGTTTAGACAATCGGTATGGCTACACCTTC
TRBV12-3/TRBV12-4	-	TRBJ1-2	-	CASSLIPGQFYGYTF	TGTGCCAGCAGTTTGATACCCGGACAGTTTTATGGCTACACCTTC
TRBV7-6	-	TRBJ1-1	few	CASIAENTEAFF	TGTGCCAGCATAGCAGAGAACACTGAAGCTTTCTTT
TRBV4-1	TRBD1	TRBJ1-5	-	CASSQGTGDNQPQHF	TGCGCCAGCAGCCAAGGAACAGGGGACAATCAGCCCCAGCATTTT
TRBV7-9	-	TRBJ1-6	-	CASSTPGSSPLHF	TGTGCCAGCAGCACCCCAGGGAGTTCACCCCTCCACTTT
TRBV4-1	-	TRBJ1-3	few	CASSQEGLQHAIYF	TGCGCCAGCAGCCAAGAGGGGCTTCAACACGCCATATATTTT
TRBV27	-	TRBJ2-1	few	CASRRGGNEQFF	TGTGCCAGCCGGAGGGGGGGTAATGAGCAGTTCTTC
TRBV3-1	-	TRBJ2-7	few	CASSKGFSYEQYF	TGTGCCAGCAGTAAGGGCTTCTCCTACGAGCAGTACTTC
TRBV11-3	TRBD2	TRBJ2-1	few	CASSQRTGGTYNEQFF	TGTGCCAGCAGCCAGAGGACGGGGGGTACCTACAATGAGCAGTTCTTC
TRBV6-6	TRBD1	TRBJ1-1	-	CASSYVWGQGDTEAFF	TGTGCCAGCAGTTACGTGTGGGGACAGGGGGACACTGAAGCTTTCTTT
TRBV19	-	TRBJ1-3	-	CASSTLLAIYF	TGTGCCAGTAGTACACTGCTCGCCATATATTTT
TRBV19	-	TRBJ2-5	-	CASSIGSWEETQYF	TGTGCCAGTAGTATTGGATCCTGGGAAGAGACCCAGTACTTC
TRBV12-3/TRBV12-4	TRBD1	TRBJ2-1	few	CASRQGALFREQFF	TGTGCCAGCAGACAGGGGGCCCTATTTCGGGAGCAGTTCTTC
TRBV28	TRBD2	TRBJ2-2	-	CASSVAGAKTGELFF	TGTGCCAGCAGCGTAGCGGGGGCAAAGACCGGGGAGCTGTTTTTT
TRBV7-6	TRBD2	TRBJ2-2	-	CAGTSGGSGELFF	TGTGCCGGGACTAGCGGGGGTAGCGGGGAGCTGTTTTTT
TRBV2	TRBD1	TRBJ1-1	few	CASRLGQWNTEAFF	TGTGCCAGCAGACTGGGACAGTGGAACACTGAAGCTTTCTTT
TRBV6-5	-	TRBJ2-7	few	CASSYSWGSLNYEQYF	TGTGCCAGCAGTTACTCCTGGGGAAGTCTCAACTACGAGCAGTACTTC
TRBV5-4	-	TRBJ2-2	-	CASSRDSGAGELFF	TGTGCCAGCAGTCGGGACAGCGGGGCCGGGGAGCTGTTTTTT
TRBV25-1	-	TRBJ2-7	-	CASSEDPRREQYF	TGTGCCAGCAGTGAAGACCCTAGGAGGGAGCAGTACTTC
TRBV7-9	-	TRBJ2-1	many	CASSHKPGEWFF	TGTGCCAGCAGCCATAAGCCGGGAGAGTGGTTCTTC
TRBV14	TRBD1	TRBJ1-2	-	CASSHAGDSYGYTF	TGTGCCAGCAGCCACGCTGGGGACAGCTATGGCTACACCTTC
TRBV10-3	-	TRBJ1-2	-	CAIRTLSGRTDSYTF	TGTGCCATCAGGACTTTATCTGGCAGGACAGACAGCTACACCTTC
TRBV10-2	-	TRBJ1-4	-	CASCPLREGIWSEKLFF	TGCGCCAGCTGCCCTCTGAGGGAAGGGATCTGGAGTGAAAAACTGTTTTTT
TRBV9	-	TRBJ2-1	few	CASPSGRGNEQFF	TGTGCCAGCCCCTCGGGACGGGGCAATGAGCAGTTCTTC
TRBV19	TRBD2	TRBJ2-1	few	CASSTTLAGEHNEQFF	TGTGCCAGTAGTACCACACTAGCGGGGGAACACAATGAGCAGTTCTTC
TRBV6-8	-	TRBJ1-3	-	CASSPFLGPGNTIYF	TGTGCCAGCAGCCCCTTCCTTGGGCCCGGAAACACCATATATTTT
TRBV6-2/TRBV6-3	-	TRBJ1-3	-	CATDSYGNTIYF	TGTGCCACGGACAGCTATGGAAACACCATATATTTT
TRBV6-6	-	TRBJ2-3	-	CVSLQAGAGPDTQYF	TGTGTCAGCCTCCAGGCCGGGGCCGGGCCCGATACGCAGTATTTT
TRBV5-4	-	TRBJ1-1	few	CAIQPGGTTEAFF	TGTGCCATCCAACCGGGGGGAACCACTGAAGCTTTCTTT
TRBV5-4	TRBD1	TRBJ2-1	-	CASSPTGAYNEQFF	TGTGCCAGCAGCCCGACAGGGGCCTACAATGAGCAGTTCTTC
TRBV5-1	-	TRBJ2-7	few	CASRSTDYEQYF	TGCGCCAGCAGATCGACTGATTACGAGCAGTACTTC